This TCR beta chain is drawn from a study of PD-L1 blockade in urothelial cancer. Study-wide context: Analysis of the blood was performed 3 weeks (second dose) and 6 weeks after treatment start. T cells were recovered from blood samples at a median of roughly 150,000.

As concerns this clone: Antigen: not known.

The CDR3 totals 15 residues. Trimming took off 0 bases at V and 0 bases at J, with 6 bases between the two ends. The germline gives CDR1 SGHNT, CDR2 YYREEE (reference sequence). Assay used: immunoSEQ multiplex PCR; TCRdb lists only in-frame clones, some missing. The sample has fewer than 65,000 clones; approximately 90% are singletons. Stated time point: pretreatment peripheral blood. Overall study results and limits: A below-median TCR clonality in blood before treatment predicted better survival.

This specimen was PBMCs, taken around atezolizumab (anti-PD-L1) treatment. The chain carries TRBV5-4 and TRBJ2-2, with no clear D. This TCR was sampled from an older woman with urothelial cancer. The CDR3 spells CASSLGQPNTGELFF. Here the CDR3 DNA reads TGTGCCAGCAGCTTGGGGCAACCGAACACCGGGGAGCTGTTTTTT.